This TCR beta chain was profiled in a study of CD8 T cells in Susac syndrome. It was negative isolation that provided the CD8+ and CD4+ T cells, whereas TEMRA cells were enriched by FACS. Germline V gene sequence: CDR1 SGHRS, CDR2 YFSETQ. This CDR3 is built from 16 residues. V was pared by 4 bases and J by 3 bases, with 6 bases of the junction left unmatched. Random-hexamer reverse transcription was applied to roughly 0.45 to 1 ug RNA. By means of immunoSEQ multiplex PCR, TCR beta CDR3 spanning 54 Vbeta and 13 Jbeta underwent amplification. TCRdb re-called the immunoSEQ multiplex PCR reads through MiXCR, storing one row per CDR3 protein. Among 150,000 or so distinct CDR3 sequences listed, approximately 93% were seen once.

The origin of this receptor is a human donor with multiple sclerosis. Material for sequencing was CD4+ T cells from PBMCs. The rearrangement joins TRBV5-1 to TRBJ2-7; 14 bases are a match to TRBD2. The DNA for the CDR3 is TGCGCCAGCAGCCCGGGACTAGCGGGAGCAGGCTACGAGCAGTACTTC. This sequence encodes CASSPGLAGAGYEQYF.